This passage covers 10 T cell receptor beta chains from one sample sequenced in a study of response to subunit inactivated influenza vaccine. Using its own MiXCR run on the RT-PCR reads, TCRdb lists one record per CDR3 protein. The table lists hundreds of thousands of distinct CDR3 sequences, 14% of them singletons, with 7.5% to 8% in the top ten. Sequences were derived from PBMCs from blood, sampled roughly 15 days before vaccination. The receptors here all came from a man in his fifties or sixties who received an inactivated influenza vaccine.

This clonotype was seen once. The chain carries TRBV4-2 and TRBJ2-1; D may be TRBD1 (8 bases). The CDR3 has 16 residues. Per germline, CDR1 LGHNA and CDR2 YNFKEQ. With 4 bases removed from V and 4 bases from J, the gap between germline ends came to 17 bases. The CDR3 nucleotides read TGTGCCAGCAGCCCCCACAGGGGGGGAATATACAATGAGCAGTTCTTC. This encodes CASSPHRGGIYNEQFF.

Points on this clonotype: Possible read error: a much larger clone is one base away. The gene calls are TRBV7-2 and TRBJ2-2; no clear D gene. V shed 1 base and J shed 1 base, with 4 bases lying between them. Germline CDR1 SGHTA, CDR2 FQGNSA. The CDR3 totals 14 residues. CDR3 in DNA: TGTGCCAGCAGCTTAGACTGGAACACCGGGGAGCTGTTTTTT. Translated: CASSLDWNTGELFF.

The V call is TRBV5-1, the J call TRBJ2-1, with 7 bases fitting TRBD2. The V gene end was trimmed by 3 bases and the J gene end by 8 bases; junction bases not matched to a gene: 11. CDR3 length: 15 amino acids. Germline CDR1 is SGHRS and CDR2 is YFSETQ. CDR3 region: CASSSGTKRTDEQFF. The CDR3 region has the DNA TGCGCCAGCAGCTCCGGGACTAAGAGGACCGATGAGCAGTTCTTC.

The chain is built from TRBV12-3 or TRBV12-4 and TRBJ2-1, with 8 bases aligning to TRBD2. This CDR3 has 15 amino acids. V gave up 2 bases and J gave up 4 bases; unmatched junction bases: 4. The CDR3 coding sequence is TGTGCCAGCAGTTTAATTTTAGCGGGGTACAATGAGCAGTTCTTC. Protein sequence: CASSLILAGYNEQFF.

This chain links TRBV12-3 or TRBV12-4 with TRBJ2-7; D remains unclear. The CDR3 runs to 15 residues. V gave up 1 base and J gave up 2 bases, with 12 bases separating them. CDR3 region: CASSLGSDPPYEQYF. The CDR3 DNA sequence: TGTGCCAGCAGTTTAGGGTCAGACCCTCCCTACGAGCAGTACTTC.

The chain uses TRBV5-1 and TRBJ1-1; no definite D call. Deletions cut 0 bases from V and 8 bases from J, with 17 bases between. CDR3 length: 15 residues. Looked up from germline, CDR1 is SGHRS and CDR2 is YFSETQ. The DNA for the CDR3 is TGCGCCAGCAGCTTGGGGAAAGGACGCCAGTCGGAAGCTTTCTTT. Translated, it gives CASSLGKGRQSEAFF.

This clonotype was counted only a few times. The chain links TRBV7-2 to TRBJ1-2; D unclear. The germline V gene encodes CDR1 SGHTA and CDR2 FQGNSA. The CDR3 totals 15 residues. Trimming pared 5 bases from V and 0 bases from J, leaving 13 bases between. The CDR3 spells CASSPRVAANYGYTF. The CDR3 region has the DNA TGTGCCAGCAGCCCCCGAGTAGCAGCTAACTATGGCTACACCTTC. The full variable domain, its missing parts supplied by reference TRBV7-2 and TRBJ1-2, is GAGVSQSPSNKVTEKGKDVELRCDPISGHTALYWYRQSLGQGLEFLIYFQGNSAPDKSGLPSDRFSAERTGGSVSTLTIQRTQQEDSAVYLCASSPRVAANYGYTFGSGTRLTVV.

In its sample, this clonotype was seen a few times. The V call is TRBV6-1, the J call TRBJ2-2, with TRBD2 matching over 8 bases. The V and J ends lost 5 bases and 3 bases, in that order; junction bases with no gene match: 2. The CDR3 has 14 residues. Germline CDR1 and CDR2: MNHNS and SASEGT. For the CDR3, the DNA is TGTGCCAGCAGTCCCGGGAGGGACACCGGGGAGCTGTTTTTT. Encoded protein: CASSPGRDTGELFF.

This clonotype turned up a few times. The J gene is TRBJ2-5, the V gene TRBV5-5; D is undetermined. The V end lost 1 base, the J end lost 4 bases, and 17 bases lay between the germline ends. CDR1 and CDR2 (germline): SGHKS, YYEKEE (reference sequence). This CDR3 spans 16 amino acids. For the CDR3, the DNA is TGTGCCAGCAGCTTGAGCTCTAGTAGGTTCCCAGAGACCCAGTACTTC. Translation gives CASSLSSSRFPETQYF.

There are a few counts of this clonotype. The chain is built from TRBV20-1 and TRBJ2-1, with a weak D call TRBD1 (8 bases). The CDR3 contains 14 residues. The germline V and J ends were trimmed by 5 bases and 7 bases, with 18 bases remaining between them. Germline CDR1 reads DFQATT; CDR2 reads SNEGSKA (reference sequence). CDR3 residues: CSAWTGFSGNEQFF. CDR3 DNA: TGCAGTGCTTGGACAGGGTTTAGCGGGAATGAGCAGTTCTTC.